Reported below is one T cell receptor beta chain. Measured with immunoSEQ multiplex PCR; TCRdb has only the in-frame clones, and not every one. The sample contains more than 200,000 clones, 60% to 75% of which appear only once. These data come from a study of cytotoxic CD8 clonotypes in ibrutinib-treated CLL. Across the whole study: Collecting the response samples happened after a median roughly eleven months of treatment, with a range of 6 to 36.

This receptor was obtained from a human donor with chronic lymphocytic leukemia. Sequencing was performed on PBMCs, taken after 24 months of ibrutinib treatment.

CDR3 DNA sequence: TGTGCCAGCAGCTTGTATGGCGGGAGGGCCGCTAATGAGCAGTTCTTC. Its translation: CASSLYGGRAANEQFF. The chain combines TRBV5-6 with TRBJ2-1; 9 bases fit TRBD2. This CDR3 comprises 16 residues. With 1 base clipped from V and 7 bases from J, the junction kept 9 bases outside the gene matches. Germline lookup yields CDR1 SGHDT and CDR2 YYEEEE.